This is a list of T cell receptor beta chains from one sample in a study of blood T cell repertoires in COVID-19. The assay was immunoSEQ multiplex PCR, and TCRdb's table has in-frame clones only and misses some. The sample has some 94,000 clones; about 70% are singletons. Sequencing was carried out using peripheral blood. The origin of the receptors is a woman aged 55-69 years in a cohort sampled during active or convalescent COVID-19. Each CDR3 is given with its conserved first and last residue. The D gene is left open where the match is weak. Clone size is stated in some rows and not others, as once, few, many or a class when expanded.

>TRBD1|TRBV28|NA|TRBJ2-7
CASSLSQGANEQYF
TGTGCCAGCAGTTTATCCCAGGGGGCAAACGAGCAGTACTTC
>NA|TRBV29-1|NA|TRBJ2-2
CSVGEFYTGELFF
TGCAGCGTTGGGGAGTTTTACACCGGGGAGCTGTTTTTT
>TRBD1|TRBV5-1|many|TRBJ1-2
CASGQGYGYTF
TGCGCCAGCGGACAGGGCTATGGCTACACCTTC
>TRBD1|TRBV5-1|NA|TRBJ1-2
CASSLNQPQGGYGYTF
TGCGCCAGCAGCTTGAACCAACCTCAGGGGGGATATGGCTACACCTTC
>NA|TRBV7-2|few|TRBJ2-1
CASSLLDTVGEQFF
TGTGCCAGCAGCCTATTGGACACGGTGGGTGAGCAGTTCTTC
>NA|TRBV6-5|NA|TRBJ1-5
CASMSQGRGNQPQHF
TGTGCCAGCATGTCACAGGGACGGGGCAATCAGCCCCAGCATTTT
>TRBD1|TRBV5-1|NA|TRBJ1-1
CASSLRDRDTEAFF
TGCGCCAGCAGCTTGAGGGACAGGGACACTGAAGCTTTCTTT
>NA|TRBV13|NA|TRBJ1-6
CASSAIGGGSPLHF
TGTGCCAGCAGCGCAATAGGAGGTGGTTCACCCCTCCACTTT
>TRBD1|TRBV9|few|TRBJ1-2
CASSRQGFADYGYTF
TGTGCCAGCAGCAGACAGGGGTTTGCTGACTATGGCTACACCTTC
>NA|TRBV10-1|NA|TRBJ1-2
CASKSWGHLYYGYTF
TGCGCCAGCAAATCTTGGGGACACCTCTACTATGGCTACACCTTC
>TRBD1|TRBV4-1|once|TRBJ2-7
CASSQFLDRVGYEQYF
TGCGCCAGCAGCCAATTTCTAGACAGGGTAGGCTACGAGCAGTACTTC
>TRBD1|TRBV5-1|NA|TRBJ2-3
CASSLGSGGDRSTDTQYF
TGCGCCAGCAGTTTGGGGTCCGGCGGGGACAGGAGCACAGATACGCAGTATTTT
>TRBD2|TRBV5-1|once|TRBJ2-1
CASTRLAGGTNSANEQFF
TGCGCCAGCACCCGCCTGGCGGGGGGGACCAACTCTGCGAATGAGCAGTTCTTC
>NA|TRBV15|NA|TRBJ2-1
CATSRSRSGVENEQFF
TGTGCCACCAGCAGATCCCGTTCAGGGGTCGAGAATGAGCAGTTCTTC
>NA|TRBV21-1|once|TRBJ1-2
CASIAGTPPILDYGYTF
TGTGCCAGCATCGCCGGGACACCGCCAATCTTAGACTATGGCTACACCTTC
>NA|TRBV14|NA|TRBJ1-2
CASSQDGGSNYGYTF
TGTGCCAGCAGCCAAGATGGCGGCAGTAACTATGGCTACACCTTC
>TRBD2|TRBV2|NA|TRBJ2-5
CASILAGPISGLETQYF
TGTGCCAGCATTCTAGCGGGTCCCATAAGTGGTTTAGAGACCCAGTACTTC
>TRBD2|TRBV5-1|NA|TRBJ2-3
CASSLSLAGRDTQYF
TGCGCCAGCAGCTTGTCACTAGCGGGCCGGGATACGCAGTATTTT
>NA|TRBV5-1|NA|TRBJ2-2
CASSLRAGITGELFF
TGCGCCAGCAGCTTGCGGGCAGGGATCACCGGGGAGCTGTTTTTT
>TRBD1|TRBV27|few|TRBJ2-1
CASRTGTSGVFF
TGTGCCAGCAGGACAGGGACCTCAGGGGTGTTCTTC
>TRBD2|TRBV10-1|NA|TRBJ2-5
CASRYNGLAVKEETQYF
TGCGCCAGCAGATATAACGGACTAGCTGTTAAGGAAGAGACCCAGTACTTC
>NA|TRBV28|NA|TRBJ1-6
CASSSVSQDSSPLHF
TGTGCCAGCAGTTCCGTTTCGCAGGATAGTTCACCCCTCCACTTT
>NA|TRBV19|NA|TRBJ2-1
CASSIPGRVNEQFF
TGTGCCAGTAGTATCCCCGGCAGGGTTAATGAGCAGTTCTTC
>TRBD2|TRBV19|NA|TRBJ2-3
CASSRLRGVTDTQYF
TGTGCCAGTAGTCGTCTGCGGGGGGTCACAGATACGCAGTATTTT
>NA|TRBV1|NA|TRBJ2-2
CTSSLVQTGELFF
TGCACCAGCAGTCTCGTACAAACCGGGGAGCTGTTTTTT
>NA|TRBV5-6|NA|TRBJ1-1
CASSLVEGRSTEAFF
TGTGCCAGCAGCTTGGTAGAGGGAAGGAGTACTGAAGCTTTCTTT
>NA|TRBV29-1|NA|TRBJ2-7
CSVVGRGGREQYF
TGCAGCGTCGTGGGTCGGGGTGGGAGAGAGCAGTACTTC
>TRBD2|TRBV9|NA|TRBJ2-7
CASSVRGGPLVEQYF
TGTGCCAGCAGCGTACGGGGGGGACCTCTAGTCGAGCAGTACTTC
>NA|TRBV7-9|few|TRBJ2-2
CASSPLNTGELFF
TGTGCCAGCAGCCCCCTGAACACCGGGGAGCTGTTTTTT
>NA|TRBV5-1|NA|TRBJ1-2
CASSLAGDYGYTF
TGCGCCAGCAGCTTGGCAGGGGATTATGGCTACACCTTC
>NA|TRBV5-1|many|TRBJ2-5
CASSLSGKETQYF
TGCGCCAGCAGCTTGTCGGGGAAAGAGACCCAGTACTTC
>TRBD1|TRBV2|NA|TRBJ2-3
CASKNRGLVDTQYF
TGTGCCAGCAAGAACAGGGGGCTCGTAGATACGCAGTATTTT
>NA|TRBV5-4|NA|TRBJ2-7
CASSLTPGYEQYF
TGTGCCAGCAGCTTGACCCCAGGGTACGAGCAGTACTTC
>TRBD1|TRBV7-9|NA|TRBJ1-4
CASSFWTGTFEKLFF
TGTGCCAGCAGCTTTTGGACAGGGACTTTCGAAAAACTGTTTTTT
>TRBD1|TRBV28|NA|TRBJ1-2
CASSYTGGAGYGYTF
TGTGCCAGCAGCTACACAGGGGGCGCCGGCTATGGCTACACCTTC
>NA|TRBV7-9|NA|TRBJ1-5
CASSLSGGNQPQHF
TGTGCCAGCAGCTTGTCGGGGGGCAATCAGCCCCAGCATTTT
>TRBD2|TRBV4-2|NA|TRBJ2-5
CASSQDPSGWETQYF
TGTGCCAGCAGCCAAGATCCTAGCGGGTGGGAGACCCAGTACTTC
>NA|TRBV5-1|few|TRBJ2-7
CASSLAPQGYEQYF
TGCGCCAGCAGCTTGGCCCCTCAGGGTTACGAGCAGTACTTC
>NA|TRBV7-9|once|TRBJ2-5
CASSFPEDRETQYF
TGTGCCAGCAGCTTTCCGGAGGATCGGGAGACCCAGTACTTC
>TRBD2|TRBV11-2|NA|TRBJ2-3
CASSVSSGGIDTQYF
TGTGCCAGCAGCGTGTCTAGCGGGGGGATCGATACGCAGTATTTT